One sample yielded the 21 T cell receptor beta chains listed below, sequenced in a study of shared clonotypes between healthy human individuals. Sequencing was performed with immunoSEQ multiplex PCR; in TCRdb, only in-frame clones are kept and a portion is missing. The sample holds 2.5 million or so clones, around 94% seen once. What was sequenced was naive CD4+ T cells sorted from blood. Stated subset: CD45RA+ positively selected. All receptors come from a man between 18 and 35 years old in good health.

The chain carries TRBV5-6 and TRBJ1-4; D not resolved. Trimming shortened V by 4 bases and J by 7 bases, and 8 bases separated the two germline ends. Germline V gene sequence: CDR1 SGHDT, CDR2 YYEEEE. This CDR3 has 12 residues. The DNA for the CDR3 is TGTGCCAGCAGCCGCGTGGGTGAAAAACTGTTTTTT. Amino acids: CASSRVGEKLFF. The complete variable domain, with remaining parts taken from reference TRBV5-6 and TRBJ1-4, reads DAGVTQSPTHLIKTRGQQVTLRCSPKSGHDTVSWYQQALGQGPQFIFQYYEEEERQRGNFPDRFSGHQFPNYSSELNVNALLLGDSALYLCASSRVGEKLFFGSGTQLSVL.

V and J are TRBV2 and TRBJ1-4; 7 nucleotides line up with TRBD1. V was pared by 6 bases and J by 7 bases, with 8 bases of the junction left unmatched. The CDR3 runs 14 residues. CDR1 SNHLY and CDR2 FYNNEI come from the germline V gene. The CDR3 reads CASREQGTSEKLFF. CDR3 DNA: TGTGCCAGCAGAGAACAGGGGACTTCTGAAAAACTGTTTTTT. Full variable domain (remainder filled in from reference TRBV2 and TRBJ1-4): EPEVTQTPSHQVTQMGQEVILRCVPISNHLYFYWYRQILGQKVEFLVSFYNNEISEKSEIFDDQFSVERPDGSNFTLKIRSTKLEDSAMYFCASREQGTSEKLFFGSGTQLSVL.

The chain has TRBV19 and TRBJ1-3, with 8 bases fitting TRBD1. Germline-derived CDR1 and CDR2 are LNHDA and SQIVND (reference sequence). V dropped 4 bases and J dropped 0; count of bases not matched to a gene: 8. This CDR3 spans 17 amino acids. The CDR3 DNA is TGTGCCAGTAGTAAAACAGGGGGTGCCAACTCTGGAAACACCATATATTTT. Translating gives CASSKTGGANSGNTIYF. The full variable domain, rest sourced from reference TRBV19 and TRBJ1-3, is DGGITQSPKYLFRKEGQNVTLSCEQNLNHDAMYWYRQDPGQGLRLIYYSQIVNDFQKGDIAEGYSVSREKKESFPLTVTSAQKNPTAFYLCASSKTGGANSGNTIYFGEGSWLTVV.

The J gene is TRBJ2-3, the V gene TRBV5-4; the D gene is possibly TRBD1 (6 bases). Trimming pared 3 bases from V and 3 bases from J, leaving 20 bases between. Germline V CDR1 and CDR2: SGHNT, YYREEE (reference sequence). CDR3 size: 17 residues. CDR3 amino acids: CASSSGRGAGATDTQYF. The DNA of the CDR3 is TGTGCCAGCAGCTCGGGGCGAGGAGCAGGGGCGACAGATACGCAGTATTTT.

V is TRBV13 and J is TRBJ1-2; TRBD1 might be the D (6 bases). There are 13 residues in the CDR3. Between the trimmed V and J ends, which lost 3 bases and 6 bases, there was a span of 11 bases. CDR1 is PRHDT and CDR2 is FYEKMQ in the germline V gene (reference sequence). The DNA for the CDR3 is TGTGCCAGCAGCTTGGAGGGGGGCCATGGCTACACCTTC. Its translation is CASSLEGGHGYTF. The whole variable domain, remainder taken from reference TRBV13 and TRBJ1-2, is AAGVIQSPRHLIKEKRETATLKCYPIPRHDTVYWYQQGPGQDPQFLISFYEKMQSDKGSIPDRFSAQQFSDYHSELNMSSLELGDSALYFCASSLEGGHGYTFGSGTRLTVV.

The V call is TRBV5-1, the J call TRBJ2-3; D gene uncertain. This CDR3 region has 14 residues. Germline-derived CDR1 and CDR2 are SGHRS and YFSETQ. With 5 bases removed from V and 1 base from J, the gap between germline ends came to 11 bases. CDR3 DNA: TGCGCCAGCAGTTCGACTGCGGGCACAGATACGCAGTATTTT. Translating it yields CASSSTAGTDTQYF.

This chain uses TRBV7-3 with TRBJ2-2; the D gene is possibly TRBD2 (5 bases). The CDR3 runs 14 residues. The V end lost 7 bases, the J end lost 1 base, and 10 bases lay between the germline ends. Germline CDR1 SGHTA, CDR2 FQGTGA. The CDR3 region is CASNPRENTGELFF. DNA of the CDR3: TGTGCCAGCAATCCACGGGAGAACACCGGGGAGCTGTTTTTT.

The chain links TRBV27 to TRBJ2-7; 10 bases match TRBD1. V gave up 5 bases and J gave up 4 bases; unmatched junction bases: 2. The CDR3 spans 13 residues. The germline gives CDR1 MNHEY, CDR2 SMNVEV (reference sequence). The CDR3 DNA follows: TGTGCCAGCAGTGCGGGACAGGGGTACGAGCAGTACTTC. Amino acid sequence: CASSAGQGYEQYF.

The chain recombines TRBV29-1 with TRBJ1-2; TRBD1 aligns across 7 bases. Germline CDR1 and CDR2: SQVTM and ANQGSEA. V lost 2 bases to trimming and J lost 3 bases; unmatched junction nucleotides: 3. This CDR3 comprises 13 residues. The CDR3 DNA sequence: TGCAGCGTTGAAAGGGACAGCCACTATGGCTACACCTTC. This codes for CSVERDSHYGYTF.

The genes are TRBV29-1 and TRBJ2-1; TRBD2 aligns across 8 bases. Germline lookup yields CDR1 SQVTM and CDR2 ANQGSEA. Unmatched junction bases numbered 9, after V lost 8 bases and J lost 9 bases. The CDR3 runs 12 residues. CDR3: CSTIRGGGEQFF. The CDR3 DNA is TGCAGCACCATACGGGGGGGCGGTGAGCAGTTCTTC.

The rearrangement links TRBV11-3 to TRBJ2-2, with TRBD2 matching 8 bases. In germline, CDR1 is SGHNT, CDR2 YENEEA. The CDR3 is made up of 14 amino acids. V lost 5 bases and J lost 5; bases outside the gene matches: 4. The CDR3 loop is CASSSGRGTGELFF. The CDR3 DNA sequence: TGTGCCAGCAGCAGCGGGAGAGGTACCGGGGAGCTGTTTTTT.

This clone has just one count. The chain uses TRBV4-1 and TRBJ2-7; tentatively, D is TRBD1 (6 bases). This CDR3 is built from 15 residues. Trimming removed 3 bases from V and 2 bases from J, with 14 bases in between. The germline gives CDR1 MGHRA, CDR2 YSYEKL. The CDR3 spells CASSHRDRRPYEQYF. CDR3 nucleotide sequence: TGCGCCAGCAGCCACCGTGACAGGCGACCCTACGAGCAGTACTTC.

The CDR3 DNA reads as TGTGCCAGCAGTTCCCGACTAGCGGGAGATTGGGAGCTGTTTTTT. It is translated as CASSSRLAGDWELFF. J is TRBJ2-2 and V is TRBV6-6; 12 positions agree with TRBD2. CDR1 and CDR2 from the germline V gene are MNHNY and SVGAGI (reference sequence). The length of the CDR3 is 15 residues. The V segment lost 4 bases and the J segment 9 bases; nucleotides outside the gene matches: 6.

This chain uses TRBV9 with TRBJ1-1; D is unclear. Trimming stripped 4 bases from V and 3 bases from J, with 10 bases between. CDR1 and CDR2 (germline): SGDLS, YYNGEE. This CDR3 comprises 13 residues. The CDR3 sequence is CASSPGQDTEAFF. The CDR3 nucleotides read TGTGCCAGCAGCCCGGGCCAGGACACTGAAGCTTTCTTT.

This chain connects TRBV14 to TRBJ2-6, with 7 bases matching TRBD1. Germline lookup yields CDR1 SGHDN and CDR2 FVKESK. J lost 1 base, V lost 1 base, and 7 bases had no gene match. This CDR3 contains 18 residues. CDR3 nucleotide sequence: TGTGCCAGCAGCCAAGTCGGGACAGCTCCTTCTGGGGCCAACGTCCTGACTTTC. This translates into CASSQVGTAPSGANVLTF.

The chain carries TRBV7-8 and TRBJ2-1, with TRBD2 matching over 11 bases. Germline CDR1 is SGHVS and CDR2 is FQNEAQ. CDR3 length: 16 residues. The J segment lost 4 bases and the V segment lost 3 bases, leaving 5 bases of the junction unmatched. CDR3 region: CASSFPGTSGYNEQFF. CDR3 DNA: TGTGCCAGCAGCTTCCCCGGGACTAGCGGTTACAATGAGCAGTTCTTC.

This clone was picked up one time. DNA of the CDR3: TGTGCCAGCAGTCCGACCCTTGGTAGTTCCTACAATGAGCAGTTCTTC. It translates to CASSPTLGSSYNEQFF. V usage is TRBV27 and J usage is TRBJ2-1; D gene ambiguous. Trimming pared 5 bases from V and 1 base from J, leaving 15 bases between. The germline CDR1 and CDR2 sequences are MNHEY and SMNVEV (reference sequence). The CDR3 consists of 16 residues.

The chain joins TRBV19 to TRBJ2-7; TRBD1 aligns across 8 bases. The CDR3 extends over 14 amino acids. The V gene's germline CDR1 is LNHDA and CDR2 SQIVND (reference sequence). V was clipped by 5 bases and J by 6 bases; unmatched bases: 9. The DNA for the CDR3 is TGTGCCAGTAGTCTCGAGGACAGGGCTGTCGAGCAGTACTTC. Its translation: CASSLEDRAVEQYF.

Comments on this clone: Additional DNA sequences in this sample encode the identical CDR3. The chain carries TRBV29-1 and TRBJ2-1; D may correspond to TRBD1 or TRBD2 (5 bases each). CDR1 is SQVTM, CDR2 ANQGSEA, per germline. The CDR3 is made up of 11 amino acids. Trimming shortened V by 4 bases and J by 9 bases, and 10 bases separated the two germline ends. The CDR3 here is CSVVRGVEQFF. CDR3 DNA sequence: TGCAGCGTTGTGAGGGGCGTTGAGCAGTTCTTC.

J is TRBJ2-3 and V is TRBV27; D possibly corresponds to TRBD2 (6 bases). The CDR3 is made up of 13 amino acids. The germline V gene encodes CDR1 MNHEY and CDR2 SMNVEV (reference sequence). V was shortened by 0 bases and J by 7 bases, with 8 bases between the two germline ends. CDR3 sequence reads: CASSLSGGHTQYF. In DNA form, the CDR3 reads TGTGCCAGCAGTTTATCGGGGGGTCATACGCAGTATTTT.

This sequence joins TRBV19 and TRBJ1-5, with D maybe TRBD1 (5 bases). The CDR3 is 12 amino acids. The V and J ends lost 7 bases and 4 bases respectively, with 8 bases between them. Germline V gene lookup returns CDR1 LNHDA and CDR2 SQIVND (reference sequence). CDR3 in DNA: TGTGCCAGTACCCCAGGGAATCAGCCCCAGCATTTT. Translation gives CASTPGNQPQHF. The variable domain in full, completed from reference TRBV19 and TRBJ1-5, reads DGGITQSPKYLFRKEGQNVTLSCEQNLNHDAMYWYRQDPGQGLRLIYYSQIVNDFQKGDIAEGYSVSREKKESFPLTVTSAQKNPTAFYLCASTPGNQPQHFGDGTRLSIL.